This passage covers 10 T cell receptor beta chains from one sample sequenced in a study of cytotoxic CD8 clonotypes in ibrutinib-treated CLL. Libraries were prepared by immunoSEQ multiplex PCR; TCRdb keeps only in-frame clonotypes and omits some of them. The sample has around 330,000 clones, 60% to 80% seen once. The source material was PBMCs, sampled after 36 months of ibrutinib treatment. Receptors were obtained from a human donor with chronic lymphocytic leukemia.

This clone was picked up a small number of times. The V call is TRBV7-3, the J call TRBJ2-5; possibly TRBD1 for D (5 bases). Trimming shortened V by 5 bases and J by 0 bases, and 7 bases separated the two germline ends. Germline loops: CDR1 SGHTA, CDR2 FQGTGA. The CDR3 contains 13 residues. The DNA for the CDR3 is TGTGCCAGCAGCAGGGGAAACCAAGAGACCCAGTACTTC. Its translation is CASSRGNQETQYF.

This clone occurred a few times. The chain uses TRBV18 and TRBJ1-1; 8 bases fit TRBD1. In germline, CDR1 is KGHSH, CDR2 LQKENI. This CDR3 has 14 residues. After removal of 6 bases from V and 3 bases from J, the junction contained 6 bases not matched to a gene. This CDR3 reads CASSLGQGDTEAFF. The CDR3 DNA is TGTGCCAGCTCTCTCGGACAGGGAGACACTGAAGCTTTCTTT.

The chain employs TRBV18 and TRBJ1-1, with 8 bases that match TRBD1. Germline trimming cut 3 bases from V and 6 bases from J; bases unmatched to any gene: 9. Germline CDR1 KGHSH, CDR2 LQKENI. The CDR3 totals 15 residues. The CDR3 DNA reads as TGTGCCAGCTCACCCCGGACAGGGCCTGACCCTGAAGCTTTCTTT. Its translation is CASSPRTGPDPEAFF.

The rearrangement uses TRBV11-3 and TRBJ2-7; D is unresolved. Germline V lookup: CDR1 SGHNT, CDR2 YENEEA. Trimming stripped 3 bases from V and 1 base from J, with 10 bases between. The CDR3 has 14 amino acids. This CDR3 is CASSLGINSYEQYF. For the CDR3, the DNA is TGTGCCAGCAGCTTGGGCATCAATTCCTACGAGCAGTACTTC.

This clone has just a few counts. The chain recombines TRBV18 with TRBJ2-7; 10 bases fit TRBD2. This CDR3 contains 15 residues. Per germline, CDR1 KGHSH and CDR2 LQKENI. V was clipped by 4 bases and J by 2 bases; unmatched bases: 5. The CDR3 sequence is CASSRLAGATYEQYF. The CDR3 DNA reads TGTGCCAGCTCACGGCTAGCGGGAGCCACCTACGAGCAGTACTTC.

The chain is built from TRBV21-1 and TRBJ2-7; the table calls TRBD1, which could not be checked here. TRBV21-1 represents a pseudogene. There are 15 residues in the CDR3. The CDR3 reads CASSKGGGQGYEQYF. As DNA, the CDR3 is TGTGCCAGCAGCAAAGGAGGGGGACAGGGCTACGAGCAGTACTTC.

V and J are TRBV5-5 and TRBJ1-4; possible D gene TRBD1, 5 bases. This CDR3 has 17 residues. CDR1 SGHKS and CDR2 YYEKEE come from the germline V gene (reference sequence). The germline V and J ends were trimmed by 1 base and 7 bases, with 20 bases remaining between them. The CDR3 reads CASSLSTGLLRGEKLFF. The CDR3 region has the DNA TGTGCCAGCAGCTTGTCTACAGGTCTATTGCGGGGTGAAAAACTGTTTTTT. Complete variable domain (other parts from reference TRBV5-5 and TRBJ1-4): DAGVTQSPTHLIKTRGQQVTLRCSPISGHKSVSWYQQVLGQGPQFIFQYYEKEERGRGNFPDRFSARQFPNYSSELNVNALLLGDSALYLCASSLSTGLLRGEKLFFGSGTQLSVL.

This clone was picked up a small number of times. The V call is TRBV28, the J call TRBJ2-1; D is perhaps TRBD2 (5 bases). V lost 3 bases and J 1 base, leaving 10 bases between the germline ends. Germline CDR1 and CDR2: MDHEN and SYDVKM. This CDR3 spans 15 amino acids. In DNA form, the CDR3 reads TGTGCCAGCAGTTTGAGGGCGATATCCTACAATGAGCAGTTCTTC. Its protein is CASSLRAISYNEQFF.

The V and J genes are TRBV4-1 and TRBJ2-1, with D tentatively TRBD1 or TRBD2 (5 bases each). This CDR3 comprises 14 residues. The germline gives CDR1 MGHRA, CDR2 YSYEKL. V was pared by 3 bases and J by 6 bases, with 12 bases between. The CDR3 DNA is TGCGCCAGCAGCCAGCAGGGACCACGCAATGAGCAGTTCTTC. It encodes CASSQQGPRNEQFF.

The CDR3 loop reads CASSRTGGAGGYTF. CDR3 nucleotides: TGTGCCAGCAGCAGGACAGGGGGCGCGGGTGGCTACACCTTC. V is TRBV7-6 and J is TRBJ1-2, with 11 bases identical to TRBD1. The germline gives CDR1 SGHVS, CDR2 FNYEAQ. CDR3 length: 14 residues. After removal of 5 bases from V and 7 bases from J, the junction contained 6 bases not matched to a gene.